This entry lists 14 T cell receptor beta chains sequenced from one sample in a study of blood T cell repertoires in COVID-19. Some clones are missing from TCRdb's copy, which holds only in-frame ones; the method was immunoSEQ multiplex PCR. The table lists 200,000 to 250,000 clones, approximately 86% of them singletons. Sequencing was performed on peripheral blood. The receptors originated from a man aged 55 to 70 with acute or convalescent COVID-19.

This chain uses TRBV7-2 with TRBJ2-7; a possible D gene is TRBD2 (5 bases). This CDR3 region has 12 residues. The V gene lost 1 base and the J gene lost 7 bases, with 8 bases spanning the gap. The germline V gene has CDR1 SGHTA and CDR2 FQGNSA. The CDR3 sequence: CASSLGGREQYF. The CDR3 coding sequence is TGTGCCAGCAGCTTAGGAGGGAGAGAGCAGTACTTC. Based on the CDR3 plus reference TRBV7-2 and TRBJ2-7, the full variable domain is GAGVSQSPSNKVTEKGKDVELRCDPISGHTALYWYRQSLGQGLEFLIYFQGNSAPDKSGLPSDRFSAERTGGSVSTLTIQRTQQEDSAVYLCASSLGGREQYFGPGTRLTVT.

The table lists this clone with a few counts. This rearrangement joins TRBV2 to TRBJ2-5; 10 bases fit TRBD1. Germline CDR1 reads SNHLY; CDR2 reads FYNNEI. The length of the CDR3 is 14 residues. The ends lost 6 bases at V and 4 bases at J; junction bases unmatched: 5. The CDR3 nucleotides read TGTGCCAGCAGCAAGACAGGGGGCCGAGAGACCCAGTACTTC. It codes for CASSKTGGRETQYF.

The chain links TRBV11-1 to TRBJ2-6; no firm D call. The V end was cut by 2 bases, the J end by 1 base, with 6 bases between. The germline V gene encodes CDR1 SGHAT and CDR2 FQDESV (reference sequence). The CDR3 covers 15 residues. The CDR3 protein is CASSLLLSGANVLTF. The CDR3 DNA follows: TGTGCCAGCAGCTTACTCCTTTCTGGGGCCAACGTCCTGACTTTC.

The chain recombines TRBV20-1 with TRBJ2-2, with 12 bases lining up with TRBD1. The V and J ends lost 3 bases and 6 bases, in that order; junction bases with no gene match: 2. The CDR3 extends over 14 amino acids. Germline loops: CDR1 DFQATT, CDR2 SNEGSKA (reference sequence). CDR3 nucleotide sequence: TGCAGTGCTAGTGGGACAGGGGGCCCCGGGGAGCTGTTTTTT. This encodes CSASGTGGPGELFF.

The V call is TRBV15, the J call TRBJ1-5; D is perhaps TRBD1 (5 bases). Germline CDR1 and CDR2: LNHNV and YYDKDF (reference sequence). The CDR3 runs 16 residues. The ends were cut back, 0 bases at V and 3 bases at J, with 12 bases in the middle. The CDR3 region is CATSREGHPFNQPQHF. The CDR3 bases are TGTGCCACCAGCAGAGAAGGACACCCTTTCAATCAGCCCCAGCATTTT.

V gene TRBV18 combines with J gene TRBJ1-1, with TRBD1 matching over 10 bases. Trimming removed 1 base from V and 0 bases from J; junction bases left unmatched: 2. This CDR3 is built from 16 residues. Germline CDR1 reads KGHSH; CDR2 reads LQKENI. The CDR3 DNA reads as TGTGCCAGCTCACCACTCGGACAGGGGGTGAACACTGAAGCTTTCTTT. Amino acids: CASSPLGQGVNTEAFF.

This clone was detected once. The chain links TRBV5-8 to TRBJ2-1; TRBD2 aligns across 12 bases. V trimming: 6 bases; J trimming: 0 bases; junction bases outside the gene matches: 13. CDR1 is SGHTS and CDR2 is YDEGEE in the germline V gene. This CDR3 has 19 amino acids. The CDR3 sequence is CASKPLGLAGGSSYNEQFF. The CDR3, as DNA: TGTGCCAGCAAGCCCCTCGGGCTAGCGGGGGGGAGCTCCTACAATGAGCAGTTCTTC.

The rearrangement uses TRBV19 and TRBJ1-1; TRBD1 agrees at 11 bases. The CDR3 is made up of 14 amino acids. From germline, CDR1 is LNHDA and CDR2 SQIVND (reference sequence). The V gene end was trimmed by 10 bases and the J gene end by 4 bases; junction bases not matched to a gene: 8. Here the CDR3 reads CATLGTGGGTEAFF. The DNA of the CDR3 is TGTGCCACGTTAGGGACAGGGGGTGGCACTGAAGCTTTCTTT.

The chain uses TRBV24-1 and TRBJ2-5, with D maybe TRBD1 (5 bases). The CDR3 length is 20 residues. V dropped 3 bases and J dropped 4 bases, with 29 bases sitting between them. Germline V gene sequence: CDR1 KGHDR, CDR2 SFDVKD. The CDR3 region is CATSDPEPRTPAVGRETQYF. CDR3 DNA sequence: TGTGCCACCAGTGATCCAGAACCCCGGACACCCGCAGTGGGAAGAGAGACCCAGTACTTC.

The rearrangement links TRBV4-3 to TRBJ2-2, with D tentatively TRBD1 (6 bases). This CDR3 spans 16 amino acids. Per the germline V gene, CDR1 is LGHNA and CDR2 is YSLEER. The V gene lost 3 bases and the J gene lost 4 bases, with 15 bases spanning the gap. CDR3 region: CASSHGIGGGTGELFF. DNA of the CDR3: TGCGCCAGCAGCCATGGGATAGGGGGTGGCACCGGGGAGCTGTTTTTT.

This clone was detected once. The chain employs TRBV5-1 and TRBJ2-7; D may be TRBD1 (6 bases). V was pared by 0 bases and J by 2 bases, with 9 bases between. Germline V gene lookup returns CDR1 SGHRS and CDR2 YFSETQ. The CDR3 spans 14 residues. CDR3 in amino acids: CASSLGQATYEQYF. DNA for the CDR3: TGCGCCAGCAGCTTGGGACAGGCAACCTACGAGCAGTACTTC.

The CDR3 nucleotides are TGTGCCAGCAGGGGCTCGGACAGGGGCAAATACGAGCAGTACTTC. Translated: CASRGSDRGKYEQYF. The chain recombines TRBV6-5 with TRBJ2-7; 9 bases align to TRBD1. Germline trimming cut 6 bases from V and 4 bases from J; bases unmatched to any gene: 10. This CDR3 spans 15 amino acids. Germline loops: CDR1 MNHEY, CDR2 SVGAGI.

CDR3 protein: CASSWAIGSSYEQYF. CDR3 nucleotide sequence: TGTGCCAGCAGCTGGGCCATCGGATCCAGCTACGAGCAGTACTTC. The rearrangement links TRBV11-2 to TRBJ2-7; D is uncertain. Per the germline V gene, CDR1 is SGHAT and CDR2 is FQNNGV. The CDR3 has 15 residues. V gave up 4 bases and J gave up 3 bases, with 16 bases separating them.

This clone has a single count. The chain is built from TRBV30 and TRBJ2-3, with TRBD2 as a possible D gene (6 bases). Germline CDR1 and CDR2: GTSNPN and SVGIG (reference sequence). The CDR3 contains 13 residues. Trimming removed 5 bases at V and 0 bases at J, with 9 bases between. Here the CDR3 reads CAWDRGSTDTQYF. The CDR3 nucleotides are TGTGCCTGGGACCGGGGGAGCACAGATACGCAGTATTTT.